This T cell receptor (beta chain) was retrieved from a study of vaccination effects on CD4 cells after COVID-19. Whole-study context: Every well housed two million PBMC, which grew in culture alongside around 11 IU/ml IL-2 and around 10 ug/ml peptides.

Profiled with immunoSEQ multiplex PCR; TCRdb holds only in-frame clones, not every one. The sample has about 66,000 clones; approximately 79% are singletons. V was shortened by 2 bases and J by 12 bases, with 10 bases between the two germline ends. This CDR3 is built from 10 residues. Per germline, CDR1 GTSNPN and CDR2 SVGIG (reference sequence). This clone was picked up a small number of times. Its antigen remains unknown. Once cultured for nine to ten days, the cells underwent separation to obtain CD4+ T cells. Participants were vaccinated with two doses of either the BNT162b2 or mRNA-1273 vaccine. This TCR was sampled from a human donor who received a COVID-19 vaccine. The V and J genes are TRBV30 and TRBJ1-1; tentative D call: TRBD1 (5 bases). The input for sequencing was CD4+ T cells from PBMCs cultured without peptide, taken after COVID-19 vaccination. This CDR3 is CAWSLTETFF. The CDR3 nucleotides are TGTGCCTGGAGTCTGACAGAGACTTTCTTT.